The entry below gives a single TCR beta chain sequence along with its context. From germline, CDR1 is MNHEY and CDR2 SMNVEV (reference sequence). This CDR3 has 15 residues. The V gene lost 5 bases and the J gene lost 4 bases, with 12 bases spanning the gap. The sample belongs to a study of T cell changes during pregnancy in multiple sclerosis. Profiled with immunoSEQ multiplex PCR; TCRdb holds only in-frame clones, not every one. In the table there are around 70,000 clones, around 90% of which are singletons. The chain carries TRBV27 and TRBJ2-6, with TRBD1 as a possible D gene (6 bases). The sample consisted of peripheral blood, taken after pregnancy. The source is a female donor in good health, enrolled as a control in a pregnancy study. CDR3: CASSTTGTGANVLTF. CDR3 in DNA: TGTGCCAGCAGTACAACAGGGACAGGGGCCAACGTCCTGACTTTC.